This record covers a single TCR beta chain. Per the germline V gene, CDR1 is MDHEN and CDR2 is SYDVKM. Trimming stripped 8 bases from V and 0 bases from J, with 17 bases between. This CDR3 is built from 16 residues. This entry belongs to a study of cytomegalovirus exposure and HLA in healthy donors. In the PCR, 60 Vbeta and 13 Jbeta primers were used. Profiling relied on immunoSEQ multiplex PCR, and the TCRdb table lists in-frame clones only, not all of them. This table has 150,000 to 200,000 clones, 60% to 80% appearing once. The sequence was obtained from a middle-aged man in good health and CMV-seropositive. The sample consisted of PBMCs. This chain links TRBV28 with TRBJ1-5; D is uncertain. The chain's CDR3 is CASRRIAIYSNQPQHF. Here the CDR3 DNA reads TGTGCCAGCCGTCGAATCGCGATCTATAGCAATCAGCCCCAGCATTTT.